This TCR beta chain was observed in a study of CD8 T cells in Susac syndrome. Roughly 0.45 to 1 ug RNA was reverse transcribed with random hexamers. Amplification of TCR beta CDR3 used immunoSEQ multiplex PCR across 54 Vbeta and 13 Jbeta. TCRdb ran MiXCR on the immunoSEQ multiplex PCR reads and lists one entry per CDR3 protein. This sample has 150,000 to 200,000 distinct CDR3 sequences; over 85% occur once, and the top ten carry around 0.13%. The CDR3 is 16 residues long. The germline V gene encodes CDR1 SGHTS and CDR2 YDEGEE. V dropped 4 bases and J dropped 7; count of bases not matched to a gene: 14. The authors carried out high-throughput sequencing of TCR beta. They applied it to CD8+ and CD4+ T cells obtained from blood. The healthy controls were matched to patients by age and sex.

V and J are TRBV5-8 and TRBJ1-5; 7 positions agree with TRBD1. Sequencing used CD4+ T cells from PBMCs. This sequence originates from a human donor in good health. CDR3 bases: TGTGCCAGCAGCGCAGGGACAGCGACCCTTGGGCAGCCCCAGCATTTT. Protein product: CASSAGTATLGQPQHF. Filled out from reference TRBV5-8 and TRBJ1-5, the complete variable domain reads EAGVTQSPTHLIKTRGQQATLRCSPISGHTSVYWYQQALGLGLQFLLWYDEGEERNRGNFPPRFSGRQFPNYSSELNVNALELEDSALYLCASSAGTATLGQPQHFGDGTRLSIL.